This passage covers 15 T cell receptor beta chains from one sample sequenced in a study of OX40 agonist ivuxolimab in advanced cancers. Assay used: immunoSEQ multiplex PCR; TCRdb lists only in-frame clones, some missing. The sample includes about 54,000 clones, 84% of them seen just once. The sample consisted of CD4+ or CD8+ T cells sorted from blood, taken in a trial of the OX40 agonist ivuxolimab. The receptors were gathered from an adult with an advanced solid tumor such as melanoma, head and neck, liver or kidney cancer.

The count of this clone is one. The chain combines TRBV7-2 with TRBJ1-6; 8 positions agree with TRBD1. Trimming cost V 4 bases and J 17 bases; bases outside gene matches: 13. There are 14 residues in the CDR3. The germline V gene encodes CDR1 SGHTA and CDR2 FQGNSA. Here the CDR3 DNA reads TGTGCCAGCAGCTCGACTCTTAGGACAGGGTCGATCCACTTT. Translation gives CASSSTLRTGSIHF.

The chain joins TRBV7-2 to TRBJ2-1; D gene ambiguous. CDR1 is SGHTA and CDR2 is FQGNSA in the germline V gene. The CDR3 loop spans 15 amino acids. Trimming shortened V by 0 bases and J by 4 bases, and 10 bases separated the two germline ends. CDR3 DNA: TGTGCCAGCAGCTTAGCTTCAGGAATTTACAATGAGCAGTTCTTC. Protein sequence: CASSLASGIYNEQFF.

V gene TRBV5-1 combines with J gene TRBJ2-1, with TRBD2 matching over 11 bases. The ends lost 4 bases at V and 0 bases at J; junction bases unmatched: 6. The CDR3 runs to 17 residues. CDR1 and CDR2 from the germline V gene are SGHRS and YFSETQ. DNA of the CDR3: TGCGCCAGCAGCCCAACTAGCGGGAGATTCTCCTACAATGAGCAGTTCTTC. Amino acids: CASSPTSGRFSYNEQFF.

In its sample, this clone was seen once. J is TRBJ2-7 and V is TRBV7-9; 11 bases agree with TRBD1. The J segment lost 4 bases and the V segment lost 8 bases, leaving 4 bases of the junction unmatched. Germline V gene lookup returns CDR1 SEHNR and CDR2 FQNEAQ (reference sequence). CDR3 length equals 13 residues. The DNA for the CDR3 is TGTGCCAGCGCAAGGGACAGGGGGTACGAGCAGTACTTC. Its protein is CASARDRGYEQYF.

The genes are TRBV27 and TRBJ1-1; tentative D call: TRBD1 (5 bases). The CDR3 is made up of 13 amino acids. Germline CDR1 is MNHEY and CDR2 is SMNVEV (reference sequence). V shed 5 bases and J shed 6 bases, with 13 bases lying between them. CDR3 residues: CASSPSRDAEAFF. The CDR3 DNA follows: TGTGCCAGCAGTCCATCCAGGGACGCTGAAGCTTTCTTT.

The sample holds one count of this clone. The chain is built from TRBV5-1 and TRBJ1-1, with D hard to call. CDR1 is SGHRS and CDR2 is YFSETQ in the germline V gene. Deletions cut 2 bases from V and 1 base from J, with 6 bases between. The CDR3 has 13 residues. CDR3 in DNA: TGCGCCAGCAGCTTCACTCAGAACACTGAAGCTTTCTTT. Translating it yields CASSFTQNTEAFF. Combining the CDR3 with reference TRBV5-1 and TRBJ1-1 gives the whole variable domain KAGVTQTPRYLIKTRGQQVTLSCSPISGHRSVSWYQQTPGQGLQFLFEYFSETQRNKGNFPGRFSGRQFSNSRSEMNVSTLELGDSALYLCASSFTQNTEAFFGQGTRLTVV.

The gene calls are TRBV28 and TRBJ2-4, with a tentative D call TRBD2 (5 bases). The CDR3 loop spans 15 amino acids. The V and J ends lost 3 bases and 3 bases respectively, with 12 bases between them. CDR1 is MDHEN and CDR2 is SYDVKM in the germline V gene. CDR3 loop: CASSFGVPGKNIQYF. Here the CDR3 DNA reads TGTGCCAGCAGTTTCGGGGTACCCGGCAAAAACATTCAGTACTTC.

The CDR3 DNA follows: TGTGCCAGCAGTGCAGGGGGCAGGTACTATGGCTACACCTTC. This sequence encodes CASSAGGRYYGYTF. The chain uses TRBV6-6 and TRBJ1-2; 8 bases map to TRBD1. V was pared by 5 bases and J by 3 bases, with 5 bases of the junction left unmatched. The CDR3 has 14 amino acids. Germline V gives CDR1 MNHNY, CDR2 SVGAGI (reference sequence).

This chain joins TRBV7-2 and TRBJ2-3; TRBD2 aligns across 8 bases. The CDR3 length is 16 residues. Germline loops: CDR1 SGHTA, CDR2 FQGNSA. J lost 3 bases, V lost 4 bases, and 9 bases had no gene match. In DNA form, the CDR3 reads TGTGCCAGCAGCTGGGAGCGGGAGCTCGAGACAGATACGCAGTATTTT. This sequence encodes CASSWERELETDTQYF.

V gene TRBV5-1 combines with J gene TRBJ2-1; 12 bases map to TRBD2. Germline V gene sequence: CDR1 SGHRS, CDR2 YFSETQ. This CDR3 is 19 amino acids long. V was pared by 4 bases and J by 4 bases, with 15 bases of the junction left unmatched. CDR3 loop: CASSRPLLAGGSNYNEQFF. The CDR3 DNA reads as TGCGCCAGCAGCCGCCCCCTTCTAGCGGGAGGGTCCAATTACAATGAGCAGTTCTTC. Using reference TRBV5-1 and TRBJ2-1 for the parts outside the CDR3, the full variable domain is KAGVTQTPRYLIKTRGQQVTLSCSPISGHRSVSWYQQTPGQGLQFLFEYFSETQRNKGNFPGRFSGRQFSNSRSEMNVSTLELGDSALYLCASSRPLLAGGSNYNEQFFGPGTRLTVL.

V is TRBV19 and J is TRBJ2-3; TRBD1 matches at 7 bases. From germline, CDR1 is LNHDA and CDR2 SQIVND (reference sequence). This CDR3 has 14 residues. Losses at the gene ends were 4 bases for V and 5 bases for J; bases not matched to a gene: 6. CDR3 in DNA: TGTGCCAGTAGTAAAGGGACAGTGGTAGATACGCAGTATTTT. Protein: CASSKGTVVDTQYF.

The CDR3 is CASSFVAGGPYNEQFF. In DNA, the CDR3 is TGTGCCAGCAGTTTCGTAGCGGGAGGCCCCTACAATGAGCAGTTCTTC. The chain employs TRBV28 and TRBJ2-1; 10 nucleotides match TRBD2. After removal of 3 bases from V and 2 bases from J, the junction contained 4 bases not matched to a gene. The germline gives CDR1 MDHEN, CDR2 SYDVKM. The CDR3 is made up of 16 amino acids.

The CDR3 DNA reads as TGTGCCAGCAGTTACCCAGGGGCTGGCTACACCTTC. Residues: CASSYPGAGYTF. The chain links TRBV6-5 to TRBJ1-2; weak D call: TRBD1 (6 bases). The germline V and J ends were trimmed by 2 bases and 7 bases, with 8 bases remaining between them. The CDR3 runs 12 residues. Germline lookup yields CDR1 MNHEY and CDR2 SVGAGI.

The CDR3 DNA follows: TGTGCCAGTAGTATCGATAGCGGGGCAGATACGCAGTATTTT. Protein sequence: CASSIDSGADTQYF. The chain uses TRBV19 and TRBJ2-3; TRBD2 matches at 8 bases. J gave up 4 bases and V 3 bases, and 3 bases lay outside the gene matches. Per germline, CDR1 LNHDA and CDR2 SQIVND (reference sequence). This CDR3 spans 14 amino acids.

CDR3 sequence reads: CASSSLDLSNQPQHF. CDR3 sequence (DNA): TGTGCCAGCAGTTCCCTAGATTTGAGCAATCAGCCCCAGCATTTT. The V call is TRBV28, the J call TRBJ1-5; no reliable D call. The CDR3 extends over 15 amino acids. V lost 4 bases to trimming and J lost 1 base, with 11 bases between them. The germline gives CDR1 MDHEN, CDR2 SYDVKM.